Listed below are T cell receptor beta chains from one sample, sequenced in a study of human T cells and chemical hapten exposure. TCRdb fed the 5' RACE reads into MiXCR, producing one record per CDR3 protein. The sample lists 130,000 or so distinct CDR3 sequences, 3.5% to 5% seen once, with roughly 1.4% in the top ten. These receptors originate from a female donor in good health. Both conserved end residues are part of each CDR3. A D gene is named only where the DNA matches it firmly. Rows may omit the clone size; those that give it use once, few, many or a size class.

J gene: TRBJ1-1
clone size: many
D gene: -
V gene: TRBV6-2/TRBV6-3
CDR3 protein: CASSYSITGITEAFF
CDR3 DNA: TGTGCCAGCAGTTACTCGATTACTGGGATAACTGAAGCTTTCTTT

J gene: TRBJ2-7
clone size: -
D gene: TRBD2
V gene: TRBV6-2/TRBV6-3
CDR3 protein: CASSYSNSGGYEQYF
CDR3 DNA: TGTGCCAGCAGTTACTCAAATAGCGGGGGCTACGAGCAGTACTTC

J gene: TRBJ2-2
clone size: many
D gene: -
V gene: TRBV12-3/TRBV12-4
CDR3 protein: CAIDRNGPTGELFF
CDR3 DNA: TGTGCCATAGACAGGAATGGGCCCACCGGGGAGCTGTTTTTT

J gene: TRBJ1-2
clone size: -
D gene: -
V gene: TRBV18
CDR3 protein: CASSPQGRGINGYTF
CDR3 DNA: TGTGCCAGCTCACCACAGGGAAGGGGGATAAATGGCTACACCTTC

J gene: TRBJ1-3
clone size: -
D gene: TRBD1
V gene: TRBV2
CDR3 protein: CASRPGTGMRNTIYF
CDR3 DNA: TGTGCCAGCAGGCCCGGGACAGGGATGCGTAACACCATATATTTT

J gene: TRBJ1-4
clone size: few
D gene: -
V gene: TRBV12-3/TRBV12-4
CDR3 protein: CASSFNKGREKLFF
CDR3 DNA: TGTGCCAGCAGTTTTAACAAGGGCCGGGAAAAACTGTTTTTT

J gene: TRBJ2-3
clone size: many
D gene: TRBD2
V gene: TRBV3-1
CDR3 protein: CASSGTSGLDTQYF
CDR3 DNA: TGTGCCAGCAGCGGGACTAGCGGGCTAGATACGCAGTATTTT

J gene: TRBJ1-3
clone size: -
D gene: -
V gene: TRBV19
CDR3 protein: CASWTADGNTIYF
CDR3 DNA: TGTGCCAGCTGGACAGCCGATGGAAACACCATATATTTT

J gene: TRBJ2-3
clone size: many
D gene: -
V gene: TRBV29-1
CDR3 protein: CGEAEPGDTQYF
CDR3 DNA: TGCGGTGAGGCAGAGCCAGGGGATACGCAGTATTTT

J gene: TRBJ2-1
clone size: many
D gene: TRBD1
V gene: TRBV5-1
CDR3 protein: CASSLVHGQGAGEQFF
CDR3 DNA: TGCGCCAGCAGCCTTGTGCATGGACAGGGGGCCGGTGAGCAGTTCTTC

J gene: TRBJ1-1
clone size: many
D gene: TRBD1
V gene: TRBV6-2/TRBV6-3
CDR3 protein: CATGRGITEAFF
CDR3 DNA: TGTGCCACCGGCAGGGGGATTACTGAAGCTTTCTTT

J gene: TRBJ1-5
clone size: many
D gene: TRBD1
V gene: TRBV7-2
CDR3 protein: CASSAGQGGQPQHF
CDR3 DNA: TGTGCCAGCAGCGCGGGACAGGGCGGGCAGCCCCAGCATTTT

J gene: TRBJ2-3
clone size: many
D gene: -
V gene: TRBV4-2
CDR3 protein: CASSPRGGTDTQYF
CDR3 DNA: TGTGCCAGCAGCCCGCGCGGTGGCACAGATACGCAGTATTTT

J gene: TRBJ1-2
clone size: many
D gene: -
V gene: TRBV6-2/TRBV6-3
CDR3 protein: CASSGSAGGYTF
CDR3 DNA: TGTGCCAGCAGTGGATCGGCAGGAGGCTACACCTTC

J gene: TRBJ2-7
clone size: many
D gene: -
V gene: TRBV7-2
CDR3 protein: CASSFAVHYEQYF
CDR3 DNA: TGTGCCAGCAGCTTTGCGGTCCACTACGAGCAGTACTTC

J gene: TRBJ2-1
clone size: many
D gene: -
V gene: TRBV19
CDR3 protein: CASSNRINEQFF
CDR3 DNA: TGTGCCAGTAGTAACAGAATCAATGAGCAGTTCTTC

J gene: TRBJ2-7
clone size: many
D gene: TRBD1
V gene: TRBV28
CDR3 protein: CASSLFWTGQGDPSSYEQYF
CDR3 DNA: TGTGCCAGCAGTTTATTTTGGACGGGACAGGGGGACCCGAGCTCCTACGAGCAGTACTTC

J gene: TRBJ1-2
clone size: many
D gene: -
V gene: TRBV5-1
CDR3 protein: CASSLRGEANYGYTF
CDR3 DNA: TGCGCCAGCAGCTTGCGCGGAGAAGCTAACTATGGCTACACCTTC

J gene: TRBJ2-3
clone size: many
D gene: TRBD2
V gene: TRBV12-3/TRBV12-4
CDR3 protein: CASSFRSGDSTDTQYF
CDR3 DNA: TGTGCCAGCAGTTTTAGGAGCGGGGACAGCACAGATACGCAGTATTTT

J gene: TRBJ2-4
clone size: many
D gene: -
V gene: TRBV10-2
CDR3 protein: CASSEPHPLGASIQYF
CDR3 DNA: TGCGCCAGCAGTGAGCCCCACCCTCTGGGGGCAAGCATTCAGTACTTC

J gene: TRBJ1-6
clone size: -
D gene: TRBD1
V gene: TRBV5-1
CDR3 protein: CASSPDRDRSPLHF
CDR3 DNA: TGCGCCAGCTCGCCCGACAGGGATCGCTCACCCCTCCACTTT

J gene: TRBJ1-5
clone size: few
D gene: -
V gene: TRBV18
CDR3 protein: CASSPGQFSNQPQHF
CDR3 DNA: TGTGCCAGCTCACCAGGACAGTTTAGCAATCAGCCCCAGCATTTT

J gene: TRBJ1-5
clone size: -
D gene: TRBD1
V gene: TRBV6-1
CDR3 protein: CASRYDSDRGRNQPQHF
CDR3 DNA: TGTGCCAGCAGGTACGATTCGGACAGGGGCCGAAATCAGCCCCAGCATTTT

J gene: TRBJ1-1
clone size: many
D gene: -
V gene: TRBV3-1
CDR3 protein: CASSHGSMNTEAFF
CDR3 DNA: TGTGCCAGCAGCCACGGATCGATGAACACTGAAGCTTTCTTT

J gene: TRBJ1-2
clone size: many
D gene: -
V gene: TRBV3-1
CDR3 protein: CASSQRDARGYTF
CDR3 DNA: TGTGCCAGCAGCCAGAGAGACGCCCGGGGCTACACCTTC

J gene: TRBJ1-1
clone size: many
D gene: -
V gene: TRBV14
CDR3 protein: CASSLTGLTEAFF
CDR3 DNA: TGTGCCAGCAGTCTAACAGGGTTGACTGAAGCTTTCTTT

J gene: TRBJ2-1
clone size: -
D gene: TRBD1
V gene: TRBV28
CDR3 protein: CASSFRTGEGEQFF
CDR3 DNA: TGTGCCAGCAGTTTCCGGACAGGGGAGGGTGAGCAGTTCTTC

J gene: TRBJ2-6
clone size: few
D gene: -
V gene: TRBV19
CDR3 protein: CASSPPGGPSGANVLTF
CDR3 DNA: TGTGCCAGTAGTCCCCCGGGGGGCCCCTCTGGGGCCAACGTCCTGACTTTC

J gene: TRBJ1-5
clone size: few
D gene: -
V gene: TRBV20-1
CDR3 protein: CSASQGSSNQPQHF
CDR3 DNA: TGCAGTGCGTCTCAGGGGAGTAGCAATCAGCCCCAGCATTTT

J gene: TRBJ1-1
clone size: many
D gene: -
V gene: TRBV4-3
CDR3 protein: CASSQDLGANTEAFF
CDR3 DNA: TGCGCCAGCAGCCAAGATCTTGGGGCCAACACTGAAGCTTTCTTT

J gene: TRBJ1-3
clone size: many
D gene: -
V gene: TRBV21-1
CDR3 protein: CASSRTGGLSGNTIYF
CDR3 DNA: TGTGCCAGCAGCAGAACGGGGGGCCTCTCTGGAAACACCATATATTTT

J gene: TRBJ2-7
clone size: many
D gene: TRBD2
V gene: TRBV28
CDR3 protein: CASSFASGGSYEQYF
CDR3 DNA: TGTGCCAGCAGTTTCGCTAGCGGAGGCTCCTACGAGCAGTACTTC